This T cell receptor (beta chain) was obtained from a study of cytomegalovirus exposure and HLA in healthy donors. The study, taken as a whole, reports: TCR beta V- and J-gene trimming, according to a later analysis, was linked to a missense DCLRE1C variant. For presence/absence analyses, sequencing depth was assumed to be roughly uniform across donors. Donor immune exposure was known only as CMV serostatus.

Concerning this clone itself: Its antigen is as yet unknown. At one boundary the junction diverges from the germline segment, which might be a read error.

The germline V gene has CDR1 SGHRS and CDR2 YFSETQ. The CDR3 is 15 residues long. PCR amplification relied on 60 Vbeta primers (plus 13 Jbeta primers). Assay used: immunoSEQ multiplex PCR; TCRdb lists only in-frame clones, some missing. The sample holds around 160,000 clones; around 83% are singletons and the top ten take over 4%. Unrecorded immune exposure was likely among donors, who were nominally healthy when sampled. Input material: PBMCs. The gene calls are TRBV5-1 and TRBJ2-3; perhaps TRBD2 as D (6 bases). This clonotype originated in a man aged 50-59 years in good health and CMV-seropositive. The CDR3 DNA is TGCGTCAGCAGCTTGGAGGGGCGAGTCACAGATACGCAGTATTTT. Protein: CVSSLEGRVTDTQYF.